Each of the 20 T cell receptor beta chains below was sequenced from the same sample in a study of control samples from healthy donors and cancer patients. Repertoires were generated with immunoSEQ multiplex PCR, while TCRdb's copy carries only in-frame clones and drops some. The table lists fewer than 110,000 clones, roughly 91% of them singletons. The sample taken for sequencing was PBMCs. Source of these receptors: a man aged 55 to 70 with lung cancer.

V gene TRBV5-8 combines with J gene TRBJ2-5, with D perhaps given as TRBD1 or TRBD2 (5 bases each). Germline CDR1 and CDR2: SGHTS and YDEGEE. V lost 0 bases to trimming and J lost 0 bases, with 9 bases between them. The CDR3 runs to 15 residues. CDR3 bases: TGTGCCAGCAGCTTGGCCGGGACGAACCAAGAGACCCAGTACTTC. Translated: CASSLAGTNQETQYF.

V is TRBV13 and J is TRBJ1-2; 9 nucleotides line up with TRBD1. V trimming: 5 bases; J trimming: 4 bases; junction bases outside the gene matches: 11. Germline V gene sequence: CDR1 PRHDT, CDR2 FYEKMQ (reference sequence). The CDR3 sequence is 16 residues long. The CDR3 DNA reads TGTGCCAGCAGCAGACAACAGGGGGCGGTTGTCTATGGCTACACCTTC. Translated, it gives CASSRQQGAVVYGYTF.

CDR3 in amino acids: CASSPIDRGDGYTF. The CDR3, as DNA: TGCGCCAGCAGCCCAATCGACAGGGGGGATGGCTACACCTTC. The chain carries TRBV4-1 and TRBJ1-2; 9 bases align to TRBD1. CDR1 and CDR2 from the germline V gene are MGHRA and YSYEKL. This CDR3 contains 14 residues. The J segment lost 6 bases and the V segment lost 4 bases, leaving 6 bases of the junction unmatched.

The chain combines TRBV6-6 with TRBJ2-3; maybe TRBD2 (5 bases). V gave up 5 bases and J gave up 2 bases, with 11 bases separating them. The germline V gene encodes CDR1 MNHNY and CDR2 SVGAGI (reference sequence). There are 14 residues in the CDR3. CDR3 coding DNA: TGTGCCAGCAGTCCCGGAGGCGACACAGATACGCAGTATTTT. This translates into CASSPGGDTDTQYF.

CDR3 DNA sequence: TGTGCCAGCAGTTACAGGATTAATCAGCCCCAGCATTTT. It yields the protein CASSYRINQPQHF. The gene calls are TRBV12-3 or TRBV12-4 and TRBJ1-5; D may be TRBD1 (5 bases). This CDR3 spans 13 amino acids. The V end was cut by 4 bases, the J end by 4 bases, with 8 bases between.

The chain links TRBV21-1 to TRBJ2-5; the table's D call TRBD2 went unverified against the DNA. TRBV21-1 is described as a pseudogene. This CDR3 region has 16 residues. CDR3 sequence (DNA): TGTGCCAGCAGCACCCGGAAAGCGGGGGGGATAGAGACCCAGTACTTC. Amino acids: CASSTRKAGGIETQYF.

CDR3 coding DNA: TGTGCCACCTCGTACCAAGAGACCCAGTACTTC. Translation: CATSYQETQYF. This rearrangement joins TRBV2 to TRBJ2-5; D is uncertain. The V gene's germline CDR1 is SNHLY and CDR2 FYNNEI. V gave up 10 bases and J gave up 0 bases, with 6 bases separating them. The CDR3 runs to 11 residues.

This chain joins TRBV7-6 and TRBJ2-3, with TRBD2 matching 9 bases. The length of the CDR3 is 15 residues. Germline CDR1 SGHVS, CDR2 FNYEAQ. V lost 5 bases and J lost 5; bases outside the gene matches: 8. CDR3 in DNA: TGTGCCAGCAGCCTTAGCGGGGGTAGAGGAGATACGCAGTATTTT. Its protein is CASSLSGGRGDTQYF.

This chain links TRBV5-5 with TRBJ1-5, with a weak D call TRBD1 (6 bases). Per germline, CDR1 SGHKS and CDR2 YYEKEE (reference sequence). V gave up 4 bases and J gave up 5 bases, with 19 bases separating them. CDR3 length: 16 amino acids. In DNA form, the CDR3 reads TGTGCCAGCAGCCCACACTCAGGGGCCGTTCATCAGCCCCAGCATTTT. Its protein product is CASSPHSGAVHQPQHF. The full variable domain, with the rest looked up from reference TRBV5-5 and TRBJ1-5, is DAGVTQSPTHLIKTRGQQVTLRCSPISGHKSVSWYQQVLGQGPQFIFQYYEKEERGRGNFPDRFSARQFPNYSSELNVNALLLGDSALYLCASSPHSGAVHQPQHFGDGTRLSIL.

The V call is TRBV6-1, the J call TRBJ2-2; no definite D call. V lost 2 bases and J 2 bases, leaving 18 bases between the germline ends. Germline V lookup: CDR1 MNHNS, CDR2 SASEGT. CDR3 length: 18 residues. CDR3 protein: CASSEKPIGTPNTGELFF. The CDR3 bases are TGTGCCAGCAGTGAAAAACCCATCGGAACCCCCAACACCGGGGAGCTGTTTTTT.

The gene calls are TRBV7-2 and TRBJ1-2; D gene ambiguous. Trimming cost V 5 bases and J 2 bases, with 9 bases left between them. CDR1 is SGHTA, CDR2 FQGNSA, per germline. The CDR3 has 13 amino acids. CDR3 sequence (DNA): TGTGCCAGCAGCGCCCAGACGAACTATGGCTACACCTTC. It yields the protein CASSAQTNYGYTF.

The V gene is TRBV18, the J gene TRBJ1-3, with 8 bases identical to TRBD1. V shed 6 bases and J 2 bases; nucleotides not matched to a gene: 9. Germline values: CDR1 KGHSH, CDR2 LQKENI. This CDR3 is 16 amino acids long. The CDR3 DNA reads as TGTGCCAGCTCGCGGGGACAGGCTATTACTGGAAACACCATATATTTT. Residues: CASSRGQAITGNTIYF.

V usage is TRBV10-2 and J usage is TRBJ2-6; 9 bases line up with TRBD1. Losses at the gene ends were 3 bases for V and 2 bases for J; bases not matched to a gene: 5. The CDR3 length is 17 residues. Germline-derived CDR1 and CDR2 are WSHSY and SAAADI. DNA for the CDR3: TGCGCCAGCAGTGACGGACAGGGGCGGACTGGGGCCAACGTCCTGACTTTC. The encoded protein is CASSDGQGRTGANVLTF.

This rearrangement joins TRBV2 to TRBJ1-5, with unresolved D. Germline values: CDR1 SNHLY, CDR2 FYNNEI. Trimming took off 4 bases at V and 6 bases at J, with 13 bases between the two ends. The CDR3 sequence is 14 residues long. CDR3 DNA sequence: TGTGCCAGCAGTGTACCCCCAATCGGTCAGCCCCAGCATTTT. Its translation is CASSVPPIGQPQHF.

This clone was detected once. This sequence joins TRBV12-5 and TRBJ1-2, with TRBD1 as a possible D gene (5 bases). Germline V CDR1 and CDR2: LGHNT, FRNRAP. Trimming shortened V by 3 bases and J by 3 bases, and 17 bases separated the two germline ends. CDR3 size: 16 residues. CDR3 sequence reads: CASGFGTDKADYGYTF. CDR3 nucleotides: TGTGCTAGTGGTTTCGGGACTGACAAGGCTGACTATGGCTACACCTTC. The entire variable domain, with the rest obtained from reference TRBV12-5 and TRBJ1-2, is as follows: DARVTQTPRHKVTEMGQEVTMRCQPILGHNTVFWYRQTMMQGLELLAYFRNRAPLDDSGMPKDRFSAEMPDATLATLKIQPSEPRDSAVYFCASGFGTDKADYGYTFGSGTRLTVV.

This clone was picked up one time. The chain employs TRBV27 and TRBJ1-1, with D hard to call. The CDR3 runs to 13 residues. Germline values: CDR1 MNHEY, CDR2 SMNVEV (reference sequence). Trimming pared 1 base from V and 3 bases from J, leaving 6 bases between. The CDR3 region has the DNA TGTGCCAGCAGTTTATTCTCGTACACTGAAGCTTTCTTT. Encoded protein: CASSLFSYTEAFF.

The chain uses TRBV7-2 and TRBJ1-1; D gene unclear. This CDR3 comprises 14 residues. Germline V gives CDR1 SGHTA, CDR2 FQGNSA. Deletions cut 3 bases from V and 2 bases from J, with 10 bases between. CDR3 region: CASSLTHLNTEAFF. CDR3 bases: TGTGCCAGCAGCTTGACACACCTAAACACTGAAGCTTTCTTT.

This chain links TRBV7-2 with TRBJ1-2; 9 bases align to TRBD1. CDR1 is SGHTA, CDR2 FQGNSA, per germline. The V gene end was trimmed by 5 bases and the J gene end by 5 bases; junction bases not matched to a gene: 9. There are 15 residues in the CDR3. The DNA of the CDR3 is TGTGCCAGCAGCCCCCGGACAGGGGTTAGATATGGCTACACCTTC. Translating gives CASSPRTGVRYGYTF.

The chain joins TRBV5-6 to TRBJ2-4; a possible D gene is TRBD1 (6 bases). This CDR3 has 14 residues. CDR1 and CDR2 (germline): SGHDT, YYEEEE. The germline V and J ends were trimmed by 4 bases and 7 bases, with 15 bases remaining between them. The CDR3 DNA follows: TGTGCCAGCAGCCCGCAGACGCAGGGGAACATTCAGTACTTC. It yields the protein CASSPQTQGNIQYF.

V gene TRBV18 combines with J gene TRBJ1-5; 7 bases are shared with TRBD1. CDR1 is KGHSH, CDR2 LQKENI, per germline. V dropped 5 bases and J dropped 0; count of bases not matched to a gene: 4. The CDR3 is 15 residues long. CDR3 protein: CASSKTGNSNQPQHF. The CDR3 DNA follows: TGTGCCAGCTCAAAGACAGGGAATAGCAATCAGCCCCAGCATTTT. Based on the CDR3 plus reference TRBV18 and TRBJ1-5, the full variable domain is NAGVMQNPRHLVRRRGQEARLRCSPMKGHSHVYWYRQLPEEGLKFMVYLQKENIIDESGMPKERFSAEFPKEGPSILRIQQVVRGDSAAYFCASSKTGNSNQPQHFGDGTRLSIL.